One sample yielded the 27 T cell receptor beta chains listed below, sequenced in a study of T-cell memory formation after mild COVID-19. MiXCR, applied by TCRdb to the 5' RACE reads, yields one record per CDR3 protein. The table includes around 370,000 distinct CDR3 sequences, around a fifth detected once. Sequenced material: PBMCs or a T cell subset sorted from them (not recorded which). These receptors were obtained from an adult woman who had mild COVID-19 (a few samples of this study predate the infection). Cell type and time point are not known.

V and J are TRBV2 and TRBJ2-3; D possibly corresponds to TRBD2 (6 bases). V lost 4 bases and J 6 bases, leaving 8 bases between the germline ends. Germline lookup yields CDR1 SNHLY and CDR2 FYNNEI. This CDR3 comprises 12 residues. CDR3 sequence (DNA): TGTGCCAGCAGTGCGGGGAGGGATACGCAGTATTTT. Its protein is CASSAGRDTQYF.

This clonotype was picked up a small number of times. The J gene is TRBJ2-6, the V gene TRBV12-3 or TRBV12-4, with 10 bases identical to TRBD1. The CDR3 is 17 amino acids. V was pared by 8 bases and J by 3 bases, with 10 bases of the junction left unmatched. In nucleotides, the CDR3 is TGTGCCAGCCAACCCGGGACAGGGGCTGGTGGGGCCAACGTCCTGACTTTC. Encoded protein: CASQPGTGAGGANVLTF.

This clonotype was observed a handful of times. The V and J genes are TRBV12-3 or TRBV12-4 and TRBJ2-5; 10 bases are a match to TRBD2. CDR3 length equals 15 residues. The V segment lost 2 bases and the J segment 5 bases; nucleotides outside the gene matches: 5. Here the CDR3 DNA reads TGTGCCAGCAGTTTATGGGCTAGCGGGAGTGAGACCCAGTACTTC. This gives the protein CASSLWASGSETQYF.

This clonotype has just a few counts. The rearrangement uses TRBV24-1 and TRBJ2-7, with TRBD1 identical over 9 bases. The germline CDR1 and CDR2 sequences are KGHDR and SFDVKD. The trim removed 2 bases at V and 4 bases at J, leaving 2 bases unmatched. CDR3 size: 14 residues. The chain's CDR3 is CATSDSGTGYEQYF. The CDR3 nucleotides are TGTGCCACCAGTGATTCCGGGACAGGGTACGAGCAGTACTTC.

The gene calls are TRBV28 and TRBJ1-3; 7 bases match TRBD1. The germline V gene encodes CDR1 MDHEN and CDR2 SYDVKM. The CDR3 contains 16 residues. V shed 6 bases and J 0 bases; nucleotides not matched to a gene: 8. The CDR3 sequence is CASRPPGQPSGNTIYF. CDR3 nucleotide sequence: TGTGCCAGCAGACCTCCGGGACAGCCCTCTGGAAACACCATATATTTT.

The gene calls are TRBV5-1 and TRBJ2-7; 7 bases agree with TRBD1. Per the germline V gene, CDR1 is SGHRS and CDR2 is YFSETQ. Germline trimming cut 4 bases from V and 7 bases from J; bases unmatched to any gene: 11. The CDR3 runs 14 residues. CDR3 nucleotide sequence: TGCGCCAGCAGCACGGACAGGAATGCTCGAGAGCAGTACTTC. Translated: CASSTDRNAREQYF.

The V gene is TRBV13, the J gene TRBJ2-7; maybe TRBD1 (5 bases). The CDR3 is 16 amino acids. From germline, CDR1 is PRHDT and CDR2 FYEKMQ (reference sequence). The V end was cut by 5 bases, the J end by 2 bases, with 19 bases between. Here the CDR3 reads CASSPDTGRATYEQYF. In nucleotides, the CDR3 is TGTGCCAGCAGCCCAGATACGGGCAGGGCGACCTACGAGCAGTACTTC.

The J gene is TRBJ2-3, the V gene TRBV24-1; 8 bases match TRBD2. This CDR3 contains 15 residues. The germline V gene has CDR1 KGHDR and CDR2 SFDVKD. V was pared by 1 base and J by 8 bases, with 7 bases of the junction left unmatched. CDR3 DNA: TGTGCCACCAGTGATTTTGCGGGAGGCGGACTTACGCAGTATTTT. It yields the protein CATSDFAGGGLTQYF.

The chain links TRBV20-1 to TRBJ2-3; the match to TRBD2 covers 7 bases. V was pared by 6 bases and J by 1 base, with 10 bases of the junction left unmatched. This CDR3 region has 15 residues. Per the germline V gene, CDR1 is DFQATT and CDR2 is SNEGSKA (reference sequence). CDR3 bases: TGCAGTGCGTTACTAGCGCAGTGGGGCACAGATACGCAGTATTTT. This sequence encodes CSALLAQWGTDTQYF.

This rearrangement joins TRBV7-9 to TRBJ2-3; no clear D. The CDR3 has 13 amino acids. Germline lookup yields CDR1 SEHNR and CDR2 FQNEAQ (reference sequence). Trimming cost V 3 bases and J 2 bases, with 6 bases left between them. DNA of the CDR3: TGTGCCAGCAGCTTTTTCGTCACAGATACGCAGTATTTT. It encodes CASSFFVTDTQYF.

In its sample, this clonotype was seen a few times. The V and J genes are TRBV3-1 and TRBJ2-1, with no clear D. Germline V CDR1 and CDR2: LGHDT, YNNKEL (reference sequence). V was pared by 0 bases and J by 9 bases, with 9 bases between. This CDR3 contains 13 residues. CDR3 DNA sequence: TGTGCCAGCAGCCAAGATGCCAGTAGTGAGCAGTTCTTC. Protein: CASSQDASSEQFF.

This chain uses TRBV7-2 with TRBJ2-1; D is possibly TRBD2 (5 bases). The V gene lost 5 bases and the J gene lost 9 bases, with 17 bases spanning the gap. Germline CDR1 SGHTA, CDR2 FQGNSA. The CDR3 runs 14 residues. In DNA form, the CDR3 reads TGTGCCAGCAGCACGGACCCCTCTGGAGGTGAGCAGTTCTTC. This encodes CASSTDPSGGEQFF.

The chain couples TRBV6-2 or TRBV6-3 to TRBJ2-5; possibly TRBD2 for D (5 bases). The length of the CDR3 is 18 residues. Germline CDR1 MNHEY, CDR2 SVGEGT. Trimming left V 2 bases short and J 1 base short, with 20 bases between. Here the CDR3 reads CASSYEDSADYVQETQYF. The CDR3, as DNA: TGTGCCAGCAGTTACGAGGATAGCGCGGATTACGTCCAAGAGACCCAGTACTTC.

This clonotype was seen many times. CDR3 DNA: TGTGCCAGCAGCCAAGGAGGCAGGGTCACTGAAGCTTTCTTT. Translating it yields CASSQGGRVTEAFF. This sequence joins TRBV4-2 and TRBJ1-1; D might be TRBD1 (5 bases). Per the germline V gene, CDR1 is LGHNA and CDR2 is YNFKEQ. V was trimmed by 1 base and J by 4 bases, leaving 10 bases between them. CDR3 length equals 14 residues.

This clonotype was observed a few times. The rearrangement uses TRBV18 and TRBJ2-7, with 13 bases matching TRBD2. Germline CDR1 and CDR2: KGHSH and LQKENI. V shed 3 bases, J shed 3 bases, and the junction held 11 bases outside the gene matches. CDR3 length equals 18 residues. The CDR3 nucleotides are TGTGCCAGCTCACCTGTCTCCCGCGGGACTAGCGGGAACTACGAGCAGTACTTC. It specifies CASSPVSRGTSGNYEQYF.

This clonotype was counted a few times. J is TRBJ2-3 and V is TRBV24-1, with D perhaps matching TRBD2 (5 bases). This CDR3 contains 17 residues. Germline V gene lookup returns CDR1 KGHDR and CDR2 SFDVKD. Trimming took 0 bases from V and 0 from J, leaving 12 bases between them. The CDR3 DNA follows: TGTGCCACCAGTGATTTGTCGGGGAAAACGAGCACAGATACGCAGTATTTT. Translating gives CATSDLSGKTSTDTQYF.

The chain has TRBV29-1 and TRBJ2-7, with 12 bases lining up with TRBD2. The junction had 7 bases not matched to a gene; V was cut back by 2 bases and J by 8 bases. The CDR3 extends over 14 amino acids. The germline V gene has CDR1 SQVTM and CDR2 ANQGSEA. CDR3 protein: CSVEPASGRGKQYF. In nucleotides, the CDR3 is TGCAGCGTTGAACCGGCTAGCGGGAGGGGCAAGCAGTACTTC.

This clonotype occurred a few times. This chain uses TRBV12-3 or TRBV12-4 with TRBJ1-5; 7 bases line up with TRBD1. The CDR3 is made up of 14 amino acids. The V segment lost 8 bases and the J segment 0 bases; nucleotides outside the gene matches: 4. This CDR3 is CASGTENSNQPQHF. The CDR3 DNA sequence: TGTGCCAGCGGGACAGAAAATAGCAATCAGCCCCAGCATTTT.

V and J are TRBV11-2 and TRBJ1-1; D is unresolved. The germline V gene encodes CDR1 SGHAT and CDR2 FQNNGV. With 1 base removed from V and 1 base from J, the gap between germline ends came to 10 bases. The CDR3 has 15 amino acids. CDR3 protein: CASSLVALGNTEAFF. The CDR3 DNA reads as TGTGCCAGCAGCTTAGTGGCTTTAGGGAACACTGAAGCTTTCTTT.

This CDR3 is CASSPGPPSTDTQYF. The CDR3 DNA follows: TGCGCCAGCAGCCCTGGACCCCCCTCCACAGATACGCAGTATTTT. This chain connects TRBV5-1 to TRBJ2-3, with D hard to call. Trimming stripped 4 bases from V and 2 bases from J, with 14 bases between. This CDR3 is built from 15 residues. Germline values: CDR1 SGHRS, CDR2 YFSETQ.

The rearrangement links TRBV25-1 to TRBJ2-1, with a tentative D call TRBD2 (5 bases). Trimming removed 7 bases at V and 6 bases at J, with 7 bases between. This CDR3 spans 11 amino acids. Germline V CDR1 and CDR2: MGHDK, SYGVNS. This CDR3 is CASNEGNEQFF. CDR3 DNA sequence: TGTGCCAGCAATGAGGGCAATGAGCAGTTCTTC.

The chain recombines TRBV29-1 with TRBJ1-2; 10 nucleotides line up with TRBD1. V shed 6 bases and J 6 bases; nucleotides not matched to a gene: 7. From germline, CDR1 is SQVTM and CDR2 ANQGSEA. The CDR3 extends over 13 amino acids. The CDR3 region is CSVDPGQGHGYTF. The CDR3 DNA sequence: TGCAGCGTCGACCCGGGACAGGGGCATGGCTACACCTTC.

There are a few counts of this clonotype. The CDR3 loop reads CASSSGPQAFF. CDR3 DNA: TGTGCCAGCAGCTCGGGACCGCAAGCTTTCTTT. The rearrangement links TRBV7-9 to TRBJ1-1; TRBD1 is a possible D gene (5 bases). Germline-derived CDR1 and CDR2 are SEHNR and FQNEAQ (reference sequence). V lost 4 bases, J lost 9 bases, and 9 bases lay in between. The CDR3 length is 11 residues.

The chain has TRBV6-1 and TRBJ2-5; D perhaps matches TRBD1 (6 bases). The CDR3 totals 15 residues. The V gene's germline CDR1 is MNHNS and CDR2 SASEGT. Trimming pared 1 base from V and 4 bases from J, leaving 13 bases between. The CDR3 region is CASSEDQGSLETQYF. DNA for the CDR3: TGTGCCAGCAGTGAAGACCAGGGGAGCCTAGAGACCCAGTACTTC.

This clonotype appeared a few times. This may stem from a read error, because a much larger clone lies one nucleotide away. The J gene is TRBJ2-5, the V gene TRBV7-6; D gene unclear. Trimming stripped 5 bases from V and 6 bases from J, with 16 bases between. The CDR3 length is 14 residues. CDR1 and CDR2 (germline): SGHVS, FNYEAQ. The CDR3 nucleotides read TGTGCCAGCAGCCCCCTGGCCCAGGAAAAGACCCAGTACTTC. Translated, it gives CASSPLAQEKTQYF.

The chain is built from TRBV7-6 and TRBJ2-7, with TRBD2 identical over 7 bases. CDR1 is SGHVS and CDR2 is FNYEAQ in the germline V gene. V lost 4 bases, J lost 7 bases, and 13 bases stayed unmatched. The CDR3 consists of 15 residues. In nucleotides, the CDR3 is TGTGCCAGCAGCTCAGTGAGGGAGGGCCGTAGGGAGCAGTACTTC. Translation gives CASSSVREGRREQYF. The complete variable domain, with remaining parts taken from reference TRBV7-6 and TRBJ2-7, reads GAGVSQSPRYKVTKRGQDVALRCDPISGHVSLYWYRQALGQGPEFLTYFNYEAQQDKSGLPNDRFSAERPEGSISTLTIQRTEQRDSAMYRCASSSVREGRREQYFGPGTRLTVT.

For the CDR3, the DNA is TGTGCCAGCAGACCCACGACAGGGGGCAGGTACGAGCAGTACTTC. Amino acids: CASRPTTGGRYEQYF. The chain has TRBV27 and TRBJ2-7; 10 bases match TRBD1. Per germline, CDR1 MNHEY and CDR2 SMNVEV (reference sequence). The CDR3 sequence is 15 residues long. The ends lost 6 bases at V and 4 bases at J; junction bases unmatched: 9.